The sequence of this T cell receptor (beta chain) was determined in a study of cytomegalovirus exposure and HLA in healthy donors. Researchers ran the PCR with 60 Vbeta and 13 Jbeta primers. Produced via immunoSEQ multiplex PCR; TCRdb's table is partial and in-frame only. Its table lists around 40,000 clones. Between the trimmed V and J ends, which lost 4 bases and 1 base, there was a span of 4 bases. Germline V gene lookup returns CDR1 SNHLY and CDR2 FYNNEI. This CDR3 comprises 12 residues. The TCR comes from a man aged 35-49 years in good health and CMV-seropositive. The rearrangement uses TRBV2 and TRBJ1-1; D gene ambiguous. Material for sequencing was PBMCs. CDR3 in amino acids: CASSGGNTEAFF. CDR3 in DNA: TGTGCCAGCAGTGGCGGGAACACTGAAGCTTTCTTT.